This T cell receptor beta chain was found in a study of shared clonotypes between healthy human individuals. Repertoires were generated with immunoSEQ multiplex PCR, while TCRdb's copy carries only in-frame clones and drops some. The sample includes about 820,000 clones, 80% to 95% of them seen just once. CD45RO negativity and positive selection for CCR7 defined naive CD8 cells, a population that excluded terminally differentiated effector memory CD45RA+ cells. Donors comprised only Caucasian adults living in Nashville, Tennessee. Trimming cost V 3 bases and J 5 bases, with 11 bases left between them. Germline V gene sequence: CDR1 SGHDT, CDR2 YYEEEE. The CDR3 loop spans 13 amino acids. This clone was seen just once.

Sequencing used naive CD8+ T cells sorted from blood. The chain couples TRBV5-6 to TRBJ1-2; tentatively, D is TRBD1 (5 bases). The sequence was collected from a man aged 30-40 years in good health. CDR3 region: CASSSGYSYGYTF. The CDR3 DNA is TGTGCCAGCAGCTCAGGGTACTCATATGGCTACACCTTC.